This T cell receptor (beta chain) came from a study of Graves' ophthalmopathy and Graves' hyperthyroidism. Background on the study: Peripheral blood was gathered at first diagnosis, ahead of any treatment whatsoever.

Researchers took RNA transcripts and amplified TCR beta CDR3 regions from them. After a first-round RT-PCR with HTBI primers, a second-round multiplex PCR was run. TCRdb re-called the multiplex PCR reads with MiXCR, one entry per CDR3 protein. The sample shows roughly 300,000 distinct CDR3 sequences, around a sixth of them seen only once. Germline lookup yields CDR1 MNHEY and CDR2 SVGEGT. V was pared by 9 bases and J by 5 bases, with 5 bases of the junction left unmatched. This CDR3 comprises 14 residues. Other autoimmune diseases, uncontrolled infections, pregnancy or lactation excluded patients from enrollment. The diagnosis was founded upon clinical symptoms, serum thyroxine, TRAb, thyroid ultrasound and orbital computed tomography. Fresh peripheral blood (approximately 10 ml) yielded the PBMCs. This clonotype was seen ten or more times.

The sequenced sample consisted of peripheral blood. The chain combines TRBV6-2 or TRBV6-3 with TRBJ2-2; 11 bases fit TRBD2. This clonotype originated in an adult man with Graves' ophthalmopathy. The CDR3 protein is CASRTSGYTGELFF. For the CDR3, the DNA is TGTGCCAGTCGGACTAGCGGGTATACCGGGGAGCTGTTTTTT.